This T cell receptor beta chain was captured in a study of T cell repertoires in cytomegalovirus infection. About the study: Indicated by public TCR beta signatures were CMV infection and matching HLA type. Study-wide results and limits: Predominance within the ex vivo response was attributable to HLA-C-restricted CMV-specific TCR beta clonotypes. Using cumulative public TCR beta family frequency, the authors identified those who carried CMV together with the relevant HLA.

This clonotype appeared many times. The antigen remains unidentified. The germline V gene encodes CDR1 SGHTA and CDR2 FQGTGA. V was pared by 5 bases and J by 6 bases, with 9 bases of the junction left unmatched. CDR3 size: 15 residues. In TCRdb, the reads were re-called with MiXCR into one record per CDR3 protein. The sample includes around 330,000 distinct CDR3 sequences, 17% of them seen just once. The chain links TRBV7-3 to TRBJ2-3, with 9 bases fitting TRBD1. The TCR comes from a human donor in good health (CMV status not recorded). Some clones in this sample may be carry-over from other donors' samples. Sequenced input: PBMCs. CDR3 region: CASSPNGQGRDTQYF. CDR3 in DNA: TGTGCCAGCAGCCCCAATGGACAGGGGCGGGATACGCAGTATTTT.